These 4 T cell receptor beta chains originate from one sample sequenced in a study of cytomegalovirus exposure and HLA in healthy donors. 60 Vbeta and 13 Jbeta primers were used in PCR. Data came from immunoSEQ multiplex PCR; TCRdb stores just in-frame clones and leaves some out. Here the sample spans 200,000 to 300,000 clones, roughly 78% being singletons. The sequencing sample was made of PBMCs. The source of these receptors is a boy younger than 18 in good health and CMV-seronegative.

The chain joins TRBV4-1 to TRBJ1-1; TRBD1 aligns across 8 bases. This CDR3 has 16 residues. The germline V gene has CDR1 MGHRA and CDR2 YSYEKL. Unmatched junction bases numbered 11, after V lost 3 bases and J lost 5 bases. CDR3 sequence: CASSQVGQGRGTEAFF. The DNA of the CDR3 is TGCGCCAGCAGCCAGGTCGGACAGGGAAGGGGGACTGAAGCTTTCTTT.

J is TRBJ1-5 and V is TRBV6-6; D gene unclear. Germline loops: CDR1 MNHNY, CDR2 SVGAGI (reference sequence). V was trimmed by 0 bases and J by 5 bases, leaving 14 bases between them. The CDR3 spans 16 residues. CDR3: CASSYSRREGDQPQHF. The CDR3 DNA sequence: TGTGCCAGCAGTTACTCGAGGAGGGAGGGCGATCAGCCCCAGCATTTT.

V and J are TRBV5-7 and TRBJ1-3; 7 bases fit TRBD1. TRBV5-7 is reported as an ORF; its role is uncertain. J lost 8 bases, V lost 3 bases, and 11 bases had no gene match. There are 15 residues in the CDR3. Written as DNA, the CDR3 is TGTGCCAGCAGCTCGGGGACAGCCTGGTCACACACCATATATTTT. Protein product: CASSSGTAWSHTIYF.

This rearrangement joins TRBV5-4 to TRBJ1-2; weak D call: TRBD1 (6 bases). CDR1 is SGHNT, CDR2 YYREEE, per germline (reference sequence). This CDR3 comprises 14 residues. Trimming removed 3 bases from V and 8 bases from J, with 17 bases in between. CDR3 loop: CASSSFFTGSGYTF. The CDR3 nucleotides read TGTGCCAGCAGCTCCTTCTTCACAGGGAGCGGCTACACCTTC.